One sample yielded the 25 T cell receptor beta chains listed below, sequenced in a study of T-cell reconstitution after alpha-beta-depleted transplantation in children. Unique molecular identifiers featured in how the TCRbeta library was prepared. TCRdb fed the PCR reads into MiXCR, producing one record per CDR3 protein. The repertoire consists of a few hundred thousand distinct CDR3 sequences, with more than 10% occurring once and the leading ten covering roughly 4.5%. The sample here was PBMCs, taken from the stem cell graft. The source is a human donor who donated a stem cell graft to a child with Fanconi anemia.

This clonotype was counted only a few times. The rearrangement uses TRBV24-1 and TRBJ1-5; 7 nucleotides line up with TRBD1. This CDR3 comprises 14 residues. With V trimmed by 4 bases and J by 6 bases, 5 bases remained unmatched. CDR1 is KGHDR and CDR2 is SFDVKD in the germline V gene. In DNA form, the CDR3 reads TGTGCCACCAGTGACACAGGGGCGAGTCAGCCCCAGCATTTT. As protein: CATSDTGASQPQHF.

This clonotype was picked up many times. The chain recombines TRBV5-1 with TRBJ1-1, with D perhaps matching TRBD1 (5 bases). Germline V gives CDR1 SGHRS, CDR2 YFSETQ. Trimming pared 4 bases from V and 1 base from J, leaving 14 bases between. The CDR3 is 15 residues long. DNA of the CDR3: TGCGCCAGCAGCACGTCCGGGACGGCGAACACTGAAGCTTTCTTT. Its protein product is CASSTSGTANTEAFF. Looking up the rest from reference TRBV5-1 and TRBJ1-1 gives the full variable domain: KAGVTQTPRYLIKTRGQQVTLSCSPISGHRSVSWYQQTPGQGLQFLFEYFSETQRNKGNFPGRFSGRQFSNSRSEMNVSTLELGDSALYLCASSTSGTANTEAFFGQGTRLTVV.

V gene TRBV5-1 combines with J gene TRBJ1-1; the D is unclear. The germline V and J ends were trimmed by 2 bases and 3 bases, with 8 bases remaining between them. Germline V lookup: CDR1 SGHRS, CDR2 YFSETQ. The CDR3 is 13 residues long. Here the CDR3 reads CASSFRPDTEAFF. DNA for the CDR3: TGCGCCAGCAGCTTCCGGCCCGACACTGAAGCTTTCTTT.

This clonotype was found many times. This chain uses TRBV7-9 with TRBJ2-1; 11 bases map to TRBD2. The germline V gene encodes CDR1 SEHNR and CDR2 FQNEAQ (reference sequence). There are 14 residues in the CDR3. The ends lost 3 bases at V and 6 bases at J; junction bases unmatched: 1. The CDR3 sequence is CASSFGLAGNEQFF. The CDR3 DNA reads as TGTGCCAGCAGCTTTGGACTAGCGGGCAATGAGCAGTTCTTC. The complete variable domain, with remaining parts taken from reference TRBV7-9 and TRBJ2-1, reads DTGVSQNPRHKITKRGQNVTFRCDPISEHNRLYWYRQTLGQGPEFLTYFQNEAQLEKSRLLSDRFSAERPKGSFSTLEIQRTEQGDSAMYLCASSFGLAGNEQFFGPGTRLTVL.

This clonotype was detected a few times. V and J are TRBV4-1 and TRBJ2-3; 9 nucleotides line up with TRBD1. Germline CDR1 MGHRA, CDR2 YSYEKL. V lost 6 bases to trimming and J lost 3 bases; unmatched junction nucleotides: 7. The CDR3 runs to 15 residues. CDR3 coding DNA: TGCGCCAGCAGTTTAAACAGGGGGCAGACAGATACGCAGTATTTT. Protein: CASSLNRGQTDTQYF.

At least ten counts were recorded for this clonotype. The chain employs TRBV5-1 and TRBJ2-3, with D unclear. This CDR3 contains 13 residues. V was shortened by 0 bases and J by 5 bases, with 7 bases between the two germline ends. CDR1 is SGHRS, CDR2 YFSETQ, per germline. CDR3 coding DNA: TGCGCCAGCAGCTTGGGGATGCTAGATACGCAGTATTTT. Its translation is CASSLGMLDTQYF.

This clonotype was found many times. This sequence joins TRBV5-1 and TRBJ1-2; unclear D gene. Trimming left V 2 bases short and J 0 bases short, with 5 bases between. The CDR3 length is 13 residues. Germline CDR1 and CDR2: SGHRS and YFSETQ. As DNA, the CDR3 is TGCGCCAGCAGCTTTGGGCCTAACTATGGCTACACCTTC. Residues: CASSFGPNYGYTF.

In its sample, this clonotype was seen a few times. V and J are TRBV11-2 and TRBJ2-1; the match to TRBD2 covers 9 bases. The CDR3 contains 18 residues. The V gene's germline CDR1 is SGHAT and CDR2 FQNNGV. V lost 5 bases to trimming and J lost 1 base; unmatched junction nucleotides: 12. CDR3 nucleotides: TGTGCCAGCAGCCCCCAGGGGCGGGGGGGAAAATCCTACAATGAGCAGTTCTTC. Its protein is CASSPQGRGGKSYNEQFF. Variable domain in full (rest from reference TRBV11-2 and TRBJ2-1): EAGVAQSPRYKIIEKRQSVAFWCNPISGHATLYWYQQILGQGPKLLIQFQNNGVVDDSQLPKDRFSAERLKGVDSTLKIQPAKLEDSAVYLCASSPQGRGGKSYNEQFFGPGTRLTVL.

The chain combines TRBV27 with TRBJ2-1, with unresolved D. This CDR3 region has 14 residues. Germline V gives CDR1 MNHEY, CDR2 SMNVEV (reference sequence). The V end lost 2 bases, the J end lost 3 bases, and 8 bases lay between the germline ends. CDR3 nucleotide sequence: TGTGCCAGCAGTTTACCCCCCTACTACAATGAGCAGTTCTTC. Residues: CASSLPPYYNEQFF.

This clonotype was recorded at least ten times. The chain recombines TRBV12-3 or TRBV12-4 with TRBJ2-5, with 7 bases that match TRBD1. The CDR3 spans 15 residues. V lost 5 bases to trimming and J lost 1 base; unmatched junction nucleotides: 7. CDR3 sequence: CASSTTGTLQETQYF. The CDR3 DNA is TGTGCCAGCAGTACGACAGGGACCCTCCAAGAGACCCAGTACTTC.

This clonotype was counted only a few times. This chain connects TRBV28 to TRBJ1-4; 7 nucleotides agree with TRBD1. V lost 5 bases and J lost 0; bases outside the gene matches: 15. There are 19 residues in the CDR3. CDR1 and CDR2 from the germline V gene are MDHEN and SYDVKM. CDR3: CASSAYGTDLRSTNEKLFF. CDR3 bases: TGTGCCAGCAGTGCTTACGGGACAGACTTGAGATCAACTAATGAAAAACTGTTTTTT.

CDR3 nucleotide sequence: TGTGCCAGCAGCCCGGACCAAGGGACAGATACGCAGTATTTT. Translated: CASSPDQGTDTQYF. The chain links TRBV7-9 to TRBJ2-3; D gene ambiguous. The CDR3 has 14 residues. Germline CDR1 is SEHNR and CDR2 is FQNEAQ (reference sequence). The V gene lost 5 bases and the J gene lost 3 bases, with 12 bases spanning the gap.

In its sample, this clonotype was seen many times. This chain joins TRBV11-3 and TRBJ2-1; D remains unclear. Trimming cost V 5 bases and J 5 bases, with 13 bases left between them. CDR1 and CDR2 from the germline V gene are SGHNT and YENEEA. This CDR3 is 14 amino acids long. CDR3 DNA sequence: TGTGCCAGCAGCAAAGGCGTTGTTAACAATGAGCAGTTCTTC. It specifies CASSKGVVNNEQFF.

This clonotype came up many times. In nucleotides, the CDR3 is TGCGCCAGCAGAGATCAGGGCAATGAGCAGTTCTTC. It is translated as CASRDQGNEQFF. V usage is TRBV10-2 and J usage is TRBJ2-1, with D tentatively TRBD1 (5 bases). Germline CDR1 is WSHSY and CDR2 is SAAADI. The V gene lost 6 bases and the J gene lost 6 bases, with 9 bases spanning the gap. The CDR3 spans 12 residues.

V and J are TRBV6-5 and TRBJ1-2; a weak D match, TRBD1 (6 bases). The CDR3 runs to 14 residues. CDR1 MNHEY and CDR2 SVGAGI come from the germline V gene. Trimming stripped 6 bases from V and 3 bases from J, with 14 bases between. The CDR3 protein is CASSATGIDYGYTF. Written as DNA, the CDR3 is TGTGCCAGCAGCGCTACAGGGATCGACTATGGCTACACCTTC.

At least ten counts were recorded for this clonotype. V usage is TRBV29-1 and J usage is TRBJ2-5, with 7 bases matching TRBD1. The CDR3 runs 11 residues. Germline loops: CDR1 SQVTM, CDR2 ANQGSEA. CDR3 protein: CTFRQGETQYF. DNA for the CDR3: TGCACCTTTAGACAGGGAGAGACCCAGTACTTC.

The chain employs TRBV4-3 and TRBJ1-1; weak D call: TRBD1 (6 bases). Per the germline V gene, CDR1 is LGHNA and CDR2 is YSLEER. CDR3 size: 15 residues. Trimming shortened V by 0 bases and J by 2 bases, and 10 bases separated the two germline ends. The CDR3 spells CASSQEGGVNTEAFF. The CDR3 coding sequence is TGCGCCAGCAGCCAAGAAGGGGGAGTCAACACTGAAGCTTTCTTT.

The V call is TRBV20-1, the J call TRBJ2-1, with D possibly being TRBD2 (5 bases). Per the germline V gene, CDR1 is DFQATT and CDR2 is SNEGSKA (reference sequence). The CDR3 runs to 15 residues. V lost 5 bases to trimming and J lost 5 bases, with 19 bases between them. CDR3 nucleotides: TGCAGTGCTGAGCTTACTAGGCAAGGAGACAATGAGCAGTTCTTC. Protein sequence: CSAELTRQGDNEQFF.

This clonotype was seen ten or more times. CDR3 DNA: TGTGCCAGCACCTCTACAGGGTGGGTCGTGGGCTACACCTTC. Residues: CASTSTGWVVGYTF. This chain links TRBV12-3 or TRBV12-4 with TRBJ1-2, with D tentatively TRBD1 (6 bases). V was clipped by 7 bases and J by 8 bases, with 20 bases between them. This CDR3 has 14 amino acids.

This clonotype was picked up a small number of times. The V and J genes are TRBV5-4 and TRBJ2-2; unclear D gene. This CDR3 is 13 amino acids long. The V and J ends lost 1 base and 4 bases respectively, with 5 bases between them. Per the germline V gene, CDR1 is SGHNT and CDR2 is YYREEE (reference sequence). The CDR3 DNA follows: TGTGCCAGCAGCTTGTTACTCACCGGGGAGCTGTTTTTT. As protein: CASSLLLTGELFF.

V is TRBV9 and J is TRBJ2-5; TRBD2 aligns across 14 bases. This CDR3 comprises 15 residues. Germline assignment: CDR1 SGDLS and CDR2 YYNGEE. The trim removed 0 bases at V and 5 bases at J, leaving 0 bases unmatched. CDR3 amino acids: CASSVGTSGGETQYF. CDR3 DNA sequence: TGTGCCAGCAGCGTAGGGACTAGCGGGGGGGAGACCCAGTACTTC.

This clonotype is a singleton in its sample. The V gene is TRBV7-9, the J gene TRBJ1-3; the D is unclear. Between the trimmed V and J ends, which lost 2 bases and 4 bases, there was a span of 12 bases. Germline V gives CDR1 SEHNR, CDR2 FQNEAQ (reference sequence). This CDR3 region has 15 residues. CDR3 coding DNA: TGTGCCAGCAGCTTACCGGGCAGGTGGGGAAACACCATATATTTT. Amino acids: CASSLPGRWGNTIYF.

This clonotype was counted between two and nine times. This chain connects TRBV3-1 to TRBJ1-5, with 7 bases identical to TRBD1. Germline V gene sequence: CDR1 LGHDT, CDR2 YNNKEL (reference sequence). The trim removed 0 bases at V and 9 bases at J, leaving 11 bases unmatched. CDR3 length equals 16 residues. For the CDR3, the DNA is TGTGCCAGCAGCCAAGATAGAGGGGGCAGGGTTCGGCCCCAGCATTTT. This translates into CASSQDRGGRVRPQHF.

At least ten counts were recorded for this clonotype. The chain has TRBV11-2 and TRBJ2-7; the D gene is possibly TRBD1 (5 bases). V lost 5 bases, J lost 3 bases, and 17 bases lay in between. CDR1 is SGHAT, CDR2 FQNNGV, per germline. The CDR3 totals 15 residues. CDR3 DNA: TGTGCCAGCAGCCATTACAGGATTGGATACTACGAGCAGTACTTC. Protein product: CASSHYRIGYYEQYF.

This clonotype came up many times. This CDR3 reads CSVAKGPYEQYF. In nucleotides, the CDR3 is TGCAGCGTTGCGAAGGGTCCCTACGAGCAGTACTTC. The J gene is TRBJ2-7, the V gene TRBV29-1; D is unresolved. This CDR3 comprises 12 residues. The V gene lost 4 bases and the J gene lost 2 bases, with 9 bases spanning the gap. Germline loops: CDR1 SQVTM, CDR2 ANQGSEA.